This paragraph reports one T cell receptor (beta chain). What it binds is unknown. One end of the junction varies from germline; a read error may be responsible. This specimen comes from a study of cytomegalovirus exposure and HLA in healthy donors. The study, taken as a whole, reports: Under in vitro conditions, a few CMV-associated chains were confirmed as specific for CMV antigens.

The PCR used 60 Vbeta and 13 Jbeta primers. Produced via immunoSEQ multiplex PCR; TCRdb's table is partial and in-frame only. The sample records 170,000 or so clones, 80% being singletons. Germline V gene sequence: CDR1 MRHNA, CDR2 SNTAGT. The CDR3 loop spans 15 amino acids. The sequence was obtained from a boy aged 5-17 years in good health and CMV-seronegative. The sequencing sample was made of PBMCs. The genes are TRBV6-4 and TRBJ2-1, with 9 bases identical to TRBD2. The CDR3 DNA sequence: TGTGCCAGCAGTGAACGCCTAGCGGGGTACAATGAGCAGCTCTTC. The encoded protein is CASSERLAGYNEQLF.